The 3 T cell receptor beta chains below all came from one sample that was sequenced in a study of T-cell memory formation after mild COVID-19. Each CDR3 protein is one row after TCRdb ran MiXCR on the 5' RACE reads. Of roughly 600,000 distinct CDR3 sequences listed, around 17% are singletons. The sequencing input was PBMCs or a T cell subset sorted from them (not recorded which). The receptors stem from an adult woman who had mild COVID-19 (a few samples of this study predate the infection). Cell type and time point are not known.

This clonotype has just a few counts. This rearrangement joins TRBV6-5 to TRBJ2-7, with 7 bases fitting TRBD2. Trimming cost V 2 bases and J 1 base; bases outside gene matches: 2. This CDR3 has 14 amino acids. Germline V gene data show CDR1 as MNHEY and CDR2 as SVGAGI. CDR3 sequence (DNA): TGTGCCAGCAGTTACGGGGGGGAATCCTACGAGCAGTACTTC. Residues: CASSYGGESYEQYF.

This chain uses TRBV12-3 or TRBV12-4 with TRBJ2-2; D gene unclear. CDR3 length equals 18 residues. Deletions cut 0 bases from V and 0 bases from J, with 14 bases between. Here the CDR3 reads CASSLATTSSANTGELFF. The CDR3 nucleotides are TGTGCCAGCAGTTTAGCTACCACCTCATCCGCGAACACCGGGGAGCTGTTTTTT.

This clonotype was counted ten times or more. V usage is TRBV9 and J usage is TRBJ1-2, with 11 positions matching TRBD1. The ends lost 4 bases at V and 4 bases at J; junction bases unmatched: 6. The CDR3 totals 15 residues. Germline assignment: CDR1 SGDLS and CDR2 YYNGEE. The CDR3 protein is CASSPLGTGGYGYTF. CDR3 nucleotide sequence: TGTGCCAGCAGCCCTCTTGGGACAGGGGGCTATGGCTACACCTTC.